This T cell receptor beta chain was observed in a study of Ad26.COV2.S vaccination and SARS-CoV-2 variants (TCRdb year 2021). In terms of the full investigation: Vaccine-arm donors were drawn from COV1001, a multicentre, randomized, double-blind, placebo-controlled phase I-IIa trial of Ad26.COV2.S in healthy adults. The specificity and breadth of SARS-CoV-2-reactive T cell receptors after Ad26.COV2.S vaccination were assessed by TCRbeta repertoire sequencing. Trial participants were randomized into five groups of five, in which low-dose or high-dose Ad26.COV2.S was given once or twice, or placebo was given on both occasions. Investigators remained blinded to trial group allocation during experiments and outcome assessment. The TCR-sequenced set comprised around 30 samples: 19 Ad26.COV2.S vaccine recipients, 5 placebo recipients and 8 SARS-CoV-2 convalescent individuals. Ad26.COV2.S was administered intramuscularly at a dose of 5x10^10 or 1x10^11 viral particles, either as one shot or as two shots given 56 days apart. The investigation overall reported the following: The authors noted that total T cell responses may have been underestimated by the TCR breadth and depth analyses. Ad26.COV2.S recipients had higher spike-specific TCR breadth than placebo recipients (P = 0.0014). Vaccine and placebo recipients had similar non-spike TCR breadth, a finding consistent with the vaccine containing only spike. The study was not powered for comparison of responses between vaccine doses or regimens. Substantial breadth of spike-specific CD8+ and CD4+ T cell responses was reported after vaccination.

The junction shows trimming of 5 bases on V and 4 bases on J, plus 5 bases between the germline ends. According to the germline V gene (reference sequence), CDR1 reads DFQATT and CDR2 reads SNEGSKA. The cysteine opens and the phenylalanine closes a CDR3 of 11 amino acids. Of all the DNA, just the CDR3 is kept, 33 bases in frame from base 1. Note on this clone: The antigen this receptor binds is unknown. No quality values exist for individual bases; no much larger clone is one base distant.

The immunoSEQ Assay was the method used to sequence TCRbeta CDR3 regions. After extraction, genomic DNA underwent amplification by bias-controlled multiplex PCR, followed by high-throughput sequencing. The authors' pipeline ran thus. Collapsing and filtering of sequences were performed to quantify the absolute abundance of each unique TCRbeta CDR3 region. T cell fraction was estimated by normalizing TCRbeta template counts to usable DNA, which was measured by amplifying reference genes present in all nucleated cells. Repertoire TCRs were annotated as SARS-CoV-2-specific when V gene, CDR3 amino acid sequence and J gene were exactly matched to a known reactive TCR set. MIRA supplied the reference SARS-CoV-2 TCR set, which was filtered for enrichment in COVID-19-positive ImmuneCODE repertoires so that public or cross-reactive TCRs were removed. Using the MIRA antigens, annotated TCRs were further analysed by specific ORF or by position within an ORF. Depth was the summed frequency of annotated unique rearrangements, while breadth was defined as annotated unique rearrangements over total unique productive rearrangements. Two-sided Wilcoxon rank-sum tests were applied when comparing TCR breadth between groups. TCRdb took this table from immuneACCESS and kept in-frame rearrangements with V and J called. Such tables lack part of the clones; where checked against another copy, unresolved V genes explain under half of the gap, and the rest is unexplained. V and J calls and clone size follow that table, whereas D and trimming were derived from the DNA. This sample lists some 520,000 clones; roughly nine tenths were detected once. The ten largest clonotypes hold roughly 13% of the sample.

The treatment or condition label on this specimen signifies: some 20 received Ad26.COV2.S at low or high dose, single or two shots; 5 received placebo; per-sample allocation not given. Repertoires of vaccine and placebo recipients were sequenced from samples collected on day 63 after the first injection. Cohort 1b enrolled about two dozen adults aged 18-55 years at a single site in Boston, USA, between 29 July and 7 August 2020. Ad26.COV2.S consisted of a replication-incompetent adenovirus type 26 vector by which a prefusion-stabilized SARS-CoV-2 spike protein from the original Wuhan strain was expressed.

The sequencing used peripheral blood, collected in a trial of Ad26.COV2.S vaccine versus placebo. This TCR came from a person between 18 and 60 years old who received the Ad26.COV2.S COVID-19 vaccine or a placebo. The chain uses TRBV20-1 and TRBJ2-2, with no D gene named confidently. CDR3 loop: CSAPRTGELFF. The nucleotide sequence is TGCAGTGCTCCACGCACCGGGGAGCTGTTTTTT.